Sequencing of this T cell receptor (beta chain) was carried out in a study of T-cell reconstitution after alpha-beta-depleted transplantation in children. The germline V gene encodes CDR1 SGHRS and CDR2 YFSETQ. This CDR3 has 15 residues. The V and J ends lost 3 bases and 0 bases, in that order; junction bases with no gene match: 4. Unique molecular identifiers were incorporated when the TCRbeta library was constructed. In TCRdb, the PCR reads were re-called with MiXCR into one record per CDR3 protein. Of hundreds of thousands of distinct CDR3 sequences listed, about 16% are singletons. The gene calls are TRBV5-1 and TRBJ1-1; 8 bases align to TRBD1. The sample here was PBMCs from the stem cell graft donor, taken from the stem cell graft. This receptor was taken from a human donor who donated a stem cell graft to a child with acute lymphoblastic leukemia. CDR3 DNA sequence: TGCGCCAGCAGCTGGACAGGGAATATGAACACTGAAGCTTTCTTT. Protein product: CASSWTGNMNTEAFF.